These 15 T cell receptor beta chains were sequenced from one sample in a study of blood T cell repertoires in COVID-19. The repertoire was sequenced with immunoSEQ multiplex PCR; TCRdb's copy has only in-frame clones and lacks some. The sample shows some 120,000 clones, over 75% of them seen only once. Input material: peripheral blood. Receptors were obtained from a woman aged 60 to 75 with acute or convalescent COVID-19.

The chain links TRBV15 to TRBJ1-5, with 9 positions matching TRBD1. The junction had 12 bases not matched to a gene; V was cut back by 0 bases and J by 9 bases. This CDR3 has 17 residues. Germline CDR1 is LNHNV and CDR2 is YYDKDF (reference sequence). This CDR3 is CATSREAQGASGWPQHF. For the CDR3, the DNA is TGTGCCACCAGCAGAGAGGCACAGGGGGCGAGTGGATGGCCCCAGCATTTT.

The rearrangement uses TRBV28 and TRBJ1-2; the match to TRBD1 covers 7 bases. V lost 5 bases and J lost 4; bases outside the gene matches: 4. CDR1 is MDHEN and CDR2 is SYDVKM in the germline V gene. The CDR3 runs to 13 residues. CDR3: CASSPDRVYGYTF. In DNA form, the CDR3 reads TGTGCCAGCAGTCCAGACAGGGTCTATGGCTACACCTTC.

This chain uses TRBV10-3 with TRBJ1-2; 10 bases align to TRBD1. This CDR3 has 15 residues. J lost 1 base, V lost 7 bases, and 6 bases had no gene match. Germline V CDR1 and CDR2: ENHRY, SYGVKD. The CDR3 coding sequence is TGTGCCATCAATGACAGGGGGCTTCTTAACTATGGCTACACCTTC. Protein sequence: CAINDRGLLNYGYTF.

The sample holds one count of this clone. The gene calls are TRBV10-3 and TRBJ2-3, with 10 bases fitting TRBD2. After removal of 3 bases from V and 1 base from J, the junction contained 1 base not matched to a gene. The length of the CDR3 is 15 residues. CDR1 is ENHRY, CDR2 SYGVKD, per germline. The CDR3 sequence is CAISDLAGGTDTQYF. CDR3 bases: TGTGCCATCAGTGACCTAGCGGGAGGCACAGATACGCAGTATTTT.

This rearrangement joins TRBV27 to TRBJ2-2; 7 nucleotides line up with TRBD2. The V segment lost 1 base and the J segment 2 bases; nucleotides outside the gene matches: 7. This CDR3 has 17 amino acids. The V gene's germline CDR1 is MNHEY and CDR2 SMNVEV (reference sequence). CDR3 protein: CASSLFGAGVNTGELFF. For the CDR3, the DNA is TGTGCCAGCAGTTTATTCGGGGCGGGAGTTAACACCGGGGAGCTGTTTTTT.

This rearrangement joins TRBV5-1 to TRBJ2-7; 8 nucleotides line up with TRBD2. Germline-derived CDR1 and CDR2 are SGHRS and YFSETQ. J lost 6 bases, V lost 5 bases, and 10 bases had no gene match. The CDR3 runs to 14 residues. The CDR3 region is CASRPGLEKGEQYV. CDR3 bases: TGCGCCAGCAGGCCGGGACTAGAGAAGGGCGAGCAGTACGTC.

V usage is TRBV28 and J usage is TRBJ2-5; the D gene is possibly TRBD1 (7 bases). Deletions cut 5 bases from V and 5 bases from J, with 24 bases between. This CDR3 has 17 residues. Germline values: CDR1 MDHEN, CDR2 SYDVKM. CDR3 sequence reads: CASSPLGTARDLETQYF. The CDR3, as DNA: TGTGCCAGCAGTCCTCTCGGGACAGCGCGGGATCTGGAGACCCAGTACTTC.

As DNA, the CDR3 is TGCGCCAGCAGCCCTAACGGACAGGGAATTGATACGCAGTATTTT. It is translated as CASSPNGQGIDTQYF. J is TRBJ2-3 and V is TRBV5-1, with 8 bases aligning to TRBD1. The CDR3 covers 15 residues. Germline V gene sequence: CDR1 SGHRS, CDR2 YFSETQ. With 4 bases clipped from V and 6 bases from J, the junction kept 10 bases outside the gene matches.

The rearrangement uses TRBV10-3 and TRBJ1-1; unclear D gene. V dropped 2 bases and J dropped 1 base, with 11 bases sitting between them. The CDR3 sequence is 15 residues long. Germline V CDR1 and CDR2: ENHRY, SYGVKD. The chain's CDR3 is CAISEHQAGNTEAFF. For the CDR3, the DNA is TGTGCCATCAGTGAGCACCAGGCGGGGAACACTGAAGCTTTCTTT.

This clone was seen once. The V gene is TRBV27, the J gene TRBJ1-5; no clear D. CDR3 length: 14 residues. In germline, CDR1 is MNHEY, CDR2 SMNVEV (reference sequence). Trimming shortened V by 5 bases and J by 0 bases, and 8 bases separated the two germline ends. The chain's CDR3 is CASSISDSNQPQHF. The CDR3 bases are TGTGCCAGCAGTATCAGCGATAGCAATCAGCCCCAGCATTTT.

The chain couples TRBV9 to TRBJ1-3; maybe TRBD1 (5 bases). The germline gives CDR1 SGDLS, CDR2 YYNGEE. The CDR3 is 14 amino acids. V was clipped by 0 bases and J by 2 bases, with 6 bases between them. The CDR3 coding sequence is TGTGCCAGCAGCGTAGGGGGGGCTGGAAACACCATATATTTT. Its translation: CASSVGGAGNTIYF.

This sequence joins TRBV3-1 (or the pseudogene TRBV3-2) and TRBJ1-5; D call uncertain. The CDR3 is 15 residues long. With 0 bases removed from V and 4 bases from J, the gap between germline ends came to 10 bases. The germline CDR1 and CDR2 sequences are LGHDT and YNNKEL (reference sequence). For the CDR3, the DNA is TGTGCCAGCAGCCAAGACTCAGTACCTAATCAGCCCCAGCATTTT. This encodes CASSQDSVPNQPQHF.

This chain uses TRBV19 with TRBJ1-5; D remains ambiguous. The CDR3 contains 18 residues. The germline V gene has CDR1 LNHDA and CDR2 SQIVND (reference sequence). V lost 3 bases and J lost 2, with 20 bases in between. This chain's CDR3 is CASSMGRKLLLGNQPQHF. CDR3 DNA: TGTGCCAGTAGTATGGGCCGGAAACTGCTACTGGGCAATCAGCCCCAGCATTTT.

There are a few counts of this clone. The J gene is TRBJ2-5, the V gene TRBV28; 12 bases map to TRBD2. The trim removed 5 bases at V and 7 bases at J, leaving 5 bases unmatched. Germline V CDR1 and CDR2: MDHEN, SYDVKM. This CDR3 region has 14 residues. The CDR3 here is CASSPLAGGGTQYF. The CDR3, as DNA: TGTGCCAGCAGTCCCCTAGCGGGAGGGGGGACCCAGTACTTC.

The CDR3 DNA follows: TGCGCCAGCCGGGGCGGGGCTTTGAACACTGAAGCTTTCTTT. This sequence encodes CASRGGALNTEAFF. The chain uses TRBV10-2 and TRBJ1-1; D is perhaps TRBD1 (5 bases). V was cut by 8 bases and J by 0 bases, with 13 bases left in between. The CDR3 has 14 amino acids. Germline CDR1 and CDR2: WSHSY and SAAADI.